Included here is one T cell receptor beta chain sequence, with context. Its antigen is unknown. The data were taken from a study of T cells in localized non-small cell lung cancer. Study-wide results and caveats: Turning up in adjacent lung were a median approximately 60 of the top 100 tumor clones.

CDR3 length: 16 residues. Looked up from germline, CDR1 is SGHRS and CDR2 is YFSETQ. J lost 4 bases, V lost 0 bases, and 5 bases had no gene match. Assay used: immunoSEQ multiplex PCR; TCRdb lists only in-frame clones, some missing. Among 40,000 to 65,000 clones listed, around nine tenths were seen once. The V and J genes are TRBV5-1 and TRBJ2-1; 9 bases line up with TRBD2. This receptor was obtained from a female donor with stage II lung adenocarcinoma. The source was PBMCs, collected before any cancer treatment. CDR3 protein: CASSLASLAGYNEQFF. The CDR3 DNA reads TGCGCCAGCAGCTTGGCCTCGCTAGCGGGGTACAATGAGCAGTTCTTC.